This TCR beta chain was captured in a study of PD-L1 blockade in urothelial cancer (TCRdb year 2017). Background for the entire study: All patients started therapy around 2014 and received atezolizumab 1,200 mg intravenously every 3 weeks. Blood samples were analyzed at 3 weeks after treatment start (second dose) and at 6 weeks after treatment start. Patients had an ECOG performance status of 0 or 1 and had received between 0 and 3 prior chemotherapy regimens. Durable clinical benefit was defined as progression-free survival longer than 6 months, and TCR features were also tested against progression-free and overall survival. TCR sequencing covered pretreatment tumor samples and matched, serially collected peripheral blood taken before and after atezolizumab treatment. An exploratory multi-omic analysis was conducted of the somatic, immune and clinical correlates of response to PD-L1 blockade with atezolizumab in urothelial cancer. Under 30 patients had pretreatment blood TCR-seq, some 24 had at least one posttreatment blood collection, and some 24 had tumor TCR-seq. About nine tenths of the roughly 29 patients were identified as males with urothelial cancer of bladder origin, and a prior smoking history was reported by 18 of 29 patients. Durable clinical benefit was achieved by nine patients but not by the remaining 20. Blood samples gave a median of approximately 150,000 T cells and approximately 81,000 unique TCRs, with a median clonality of approximately 0.08. In the same patients, whole exome sequencing and RNA sequencing of pretreatment tumors were performed in addition to TCR sequencing. General findings and caveats noted by the study authors: At 3 weeks after the start of treatment, tumor-associated TCR clones in peripheral blood had expanded more in patients with durable benefit (n of about 20, p = 0.022). A pretreatment peripheral blood TCR clonality below the median was linked to improved progression-free and overall survival. Because the sample size was small (n ≈ 29) and many of the analyses were exploratory, the results are meant to be hypothesis-generating.

Spanning cysteine to phenylalanine, the CDR3 consists of 16 amino acids. Only CDR3 DNA is held: 48 bases, read in frame from base 1. V is cut back by 5 bases and J by 0 bases, with 7 bases in the junction unmatched. Taken from the germline V gene, the CDR1 and CDR2 loops are MGHDK and SYGVNS. To estimate absolute template abundance from read counts, synthetic TCR analog templates were spiked into each PCR. The immunoSEQ assay was used to amplify TCRbeta CDR3 regions from genomic DNA with bias-controlled V and J gene primers. Rearranged TCRbeta segments were sequenced at approximately 20X coverage. In the paper's pipeline: Sequencing errors were corrected by clustering and CDR3s were annotated against IMGT to assign V, D and J genes. Only productive TCRbeta rearrangements were used in downstream analyses, excluding out-of-frame or stop-codon sequences. Clonality was computed as one minus Shannon entropy normalized by the log of the number of unique productive sequences. Clones differing between time points or between blood and tumor were identified using Fisher's exact test with Benjamini-Hochberg correction, with an adjusted p below 0.01 applied as the threshold. Held by TCRdb, this immuneACCESS table contains in-frame sequences only and omits some clones. Under half of the omission traces to an unresolved V gene where checked; the cause of the rest is unknown. The V and J calls and clone size come from that table; D and trimming were worked out from the DNA. The table for this sample lists 90,000 or so clones; nearly 90% of them were counted only once. Under 2% of the sample goes to the ten largest clones.

The time point label of this sample denotes: pretreatment peripheral blood. A cohort of about 30 patients with locally advanced or metastatic urothelial carcinoma, treated at Memorial Sloan Kettering on a trial protocol, was included. Peripheral blood mononuclear cells were collected from each patient pretreatment and during treatment, giving between 1 and 8 total time points per patient. The Qiagen DNeasy Blood extraction kit was used to purify genomic DNA from total PBMCs and tumor samples. PBMCs were collected pretreatment and during treatment, and were isolated and stored as previously described. As regards this clone: What this receptor recognizes is not known. No qualities accompany the bases; no much larger clone lies one base away.

Sequencing was performed on PBMCs, taken around atezolizumab (anti-PD-L1) treatment. The chain links TRBV25-1 with TRBJ2-1, and 7 junctional nucleotides match TRBD2. The origin of this receptor is a man between 60 and 75 years old with urothelial cancer. CDR3 region: CASSRHRGSSYNEQFF. The nucleotide sequence reads TGTGCCAGCAGTCGACACCGCGGGAGCTCCTACAATGAGCAGTTCTTC.